This passage covers 3 T cell receptor beta chains from one sample sequenced in a study of OX40 agonist ivuxolimab in advanced cancers. TCRdb's table, derived via immunoSEQ multiplex PCR, lists solely in-frame clones and lacks some. The sample has more than 12,000 clones; under 95% are singletons. The sample consisted of CD4+ or CD8+ T cells sorted from blood, taken in a trial of the OX40 agonist ivuxolimab. The origin of the receptors is an adult with an advanced solid tumor such as melanoma, head and neck, liver or kidney cancer.

The CDR3 coding sequence is TGTGCCAGCAGCCAGCGACCCTCCTACGAGCAGTACTTC. This sequence encodes CASSQRPSYEQYF. The rearrangement joins TRBV7-3 to TRBJ2-7; no reliable D call. The CDR3 is 13 amino acids. Trimming removed 5 bases from V and 0 bases from J, with 8 bases in between. From germline, CDR1 is SGHTA and CDR2 FQGTGA.

The chain combines TRBV7-3 with TRBJ2-1; D may be TRBD1 (5 bases). The germline CDR1 and CDR2 sequences are SGHTA and FQGTGA. Trimming pared 2 bases from V and 5 bases from J, leaving 16 bases between. The CDR3 totals 16 residues. CDR3 loop: CASSLVPTGPDNEQFF. The CDR3 region has the DNA TGTGCCAGCAGCTTAGTCCCCACAGGACCAGACAATGAGCAGTTCTTC. Full variable domain (remainder filled in from reference TRBV7-3 and TRBJ2-1): GAGVSQTPSNKVTEKGKYVELRCDPISGHTALYWYRQSLGQGPEFLIYFQGTGAADDSGLPNDRFFAVRPEGSVSTLKIQRTERGDSAVYLCASSLVPTGPDNEQFFGPGTRLTVL.

This chain joins TRBV7-9 and TRBJ1-1; a possible D gene is TRBD1 (5 bases). CDR1 SEHNR and CDR2 FQNEAQ come from the germline V gene (reference sequence). The CDR3 contains 16 residues. The germline V and J ends were trimmed by 7 bases and 6 bases, with 24 bases remaining between them. CDR3 in amino acids: CASKLPRDPGGAEAFF. CDR3 bases: TGTGCCAGCAAATTACCCCGGGACCCGGGAGGGGCTGAAGCTTTCTTT.